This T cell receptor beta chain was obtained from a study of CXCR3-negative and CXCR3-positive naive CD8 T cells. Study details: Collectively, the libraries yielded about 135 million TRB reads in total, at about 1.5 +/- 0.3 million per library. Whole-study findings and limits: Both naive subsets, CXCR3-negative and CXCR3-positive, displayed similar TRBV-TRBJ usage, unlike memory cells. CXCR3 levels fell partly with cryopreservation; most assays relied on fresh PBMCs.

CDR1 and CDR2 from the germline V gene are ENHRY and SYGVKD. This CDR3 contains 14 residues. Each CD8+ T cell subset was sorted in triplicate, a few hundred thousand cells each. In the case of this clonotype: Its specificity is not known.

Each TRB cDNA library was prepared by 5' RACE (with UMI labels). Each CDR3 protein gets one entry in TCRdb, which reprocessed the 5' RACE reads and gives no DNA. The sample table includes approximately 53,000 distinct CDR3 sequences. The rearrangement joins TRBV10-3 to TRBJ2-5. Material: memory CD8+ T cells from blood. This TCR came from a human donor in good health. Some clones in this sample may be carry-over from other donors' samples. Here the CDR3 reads CAISERLASETQYF.